The next 21 T cell receptor beta chains were all read from a single sample in a study of Graves' ophthalmopathy and Graves' hyperthyroidism. As the template, RNA transcripts were used to amplify TCR beta CDR3 regions. Amplification began with first-round RT-PCR using HTBI primers, then second-round multiplex PCR was performed. TCRdb passed the multiplex PCR reads through MiXCR, listing each CDR3 protein once. Counted here are some 170,000 distinct CDR3 sequences, around 39% occurring once; the ten biggest clones make up roughly 8.9%. Sequencing was performed on peripheral blood. The origin of the receptors is a man between 25 and 39 years old with Graves' ophthalmopathy.

This clonotype came up many times. J is TRBJ2-2 and V is TRBV24-1; TRBD1 aligns across 8 bases. CDR3 size: 16 residues. Germline V lookup: CDR1 KGHDR, CDR2 SFDVKD. J gave up 4 bases and V 4 bases, and 7 bases lay outside the gene matches. The CDR3 here is CATSDPDRGFTGELFF. The CDR3 DNA reads as TGTGCCACCAGTGACCCTGACAGGGGTTTCACCGGGGAGCTGTTTTTT.

The chain recombines TRBV6-1 with TRBJ2-5; D is possibly TRBD2 (5 bases). Trimming shortened V by 6 bases and J by 2 bases, and 10 bases separated the two germline ends. Germline V gene data show CDR1 as MNHNS and CDR2 as SASEGT. This CDR3 has 13 residues. The CDR3 DNA follows: TGTGCCAGCAGGGGAGTATCGCAAGAGACCCAGTACTTC. This codes for CASRGVSQETQYF.

This clonotype has only one observation. V is TRBV12-3 or TRBV12-4 and J is TRBJ2-7; weak D call: TRBD2 (5 bases). This CDR3 contains 15 residues. The V end was cut by 1 base, the J end by 3 bases, with 13 bases between. The CDR3 DNA is TGTGCCAGCAGTTTAGTGGGCGGGTTCCACTACGAGCAGTACTTC. This codes for CASSLVGGFHYEQYF.

This clonotype was seen many times. Without the conserved terminal phenylalanine or tryptophan, this CDR3 likely stems from a read error. The limits of the CDR3 on the DNA are not certain, so only TCRdb's listed CDR3 is given. The rearrangement links TRBV12-3 or TRBV12-4 to TRBJ1-1; the table calls TRBD1, which could not be checked here. The CDR3 is 12 amino acids long, termini counted. CDR3 loop: CASNLLKPGQEV.

The table lists this clonotype with many counts. The chain couples TRBV5-1 to TRBJ1-2; perhaps TRBD1 as D (5 bases). Germline V gene data show CDR1 as SGHRS and CDR2 as YFSETQ. The V gene lost 3 bases and the J gene lost 0 bases, with 9 bases spanning the gap. This CDR3 has 14 residues. The CDR3 nucleotides read TGCGCCAGCAGCTGGGGGACTTCTAACTATGGCTACACCTTC. The encoded protein is CASSWGTSNYGYTF. The complete variable domain, with remaining parts taken from reference TRBV5-1 and TRBJ1-2, reads KAGVTQTPRYLIKTRGQQVTLSCSPISGHRSVSWYQQTPGQGLQFLFEYFSETQRNKGNFPGRFSGRQFSNSRSEMNVSTLELGDSALYLCASSWGTSNYGYTFGSGTRLTVV.

This clonotype has a count of ten or more. V gene TRBV7-2 combines with J gene TRBJ2-5; 7 positions agree with TRBD1. The J segment lost 5 bases and the V segment lost 4 bases, leaving 7 bases of the junction unmatched. This CDR3 contains 14 residues. From germline, CDR1 is SGHTA and CDR2 FQGNSA. CDR3 protein: CASSYRGGAETQYF. As DNA, the CDR3 is TGTGCCAGCAGCTACCGAGGGGGCGCCGAGACCCAGTACTTC.

This clonotype has at least ten counts. This chain uses TRBV4-3 with TRBJ2-2; D unresolved. The CDR3 sequence is 13 residues long. Trimming cost V 2 bases and J 9 bases, with 10 bases left between them. Germline CDR1 LGHNA, CDR2 YSLEER. In DNA form, the CDR3 reads TGCGCCAGCAGCCAACATACTACCAGGGAGCTGTTTTTT. This sequence encodes CASSQHTTRELFF.

This clonotype was observed a handful of times. The rearrangement joins TRBV9 to TRBJ1-1; D unclear. V was trimmed by 2 bases and J by 1 base, leaving 6 bases between them. Germline V gene lookup returns CDR1 SGDLS and CDR2 YYNGEE. The CDR3 runs 13 residues. The CDR3 is CASSVSSNTEAFF. The CDR3 DNA is TGTGCCAGCAGCGTTTCCTCGAACACTGAAGCTTTCTTT.

V is TRBV5-1 and J is TRBJ2-7; D is ambiguous. The CDR3 is made up of 13 amino acids. V dropped 0 bases and J dropped 3 bases, with 7 bases sitting between them. Germline V lookup: CDR1 SGHRS, CDR2 YFSETQ. The CDR3 region is CASSLGGNYEQYF. The CDR3 DNA is TGCGCCAGCAGCTTGGGAGGAAACTACGAGCAGTACTTC.

The rearrangement joins TRBV7-2 to TRBJ1-1, with TRBD1 as a possible D gene (6 bases). Trimming stripped 6 bases from V and 1 base from J, with 9 bases between. The germline V gene encodes CDR1 SGHTA and CDR2 FQGNSA. This CDR3 is built from 13 residues. Here the CDR3 reads CASREGGNTEAFF. Here the CDR3 DNA reads TGTGCCAGCAGGGAGGGGGGGAACACTGAAGCTTTCTTT.

V usage is TRBV6-1 and J usage is TRBJ2-3, with TRBD2 matching 11 bases. Germline trimming cut 0 bases from V and 9 bases from J; bases unmatched to any gene: 14. Germline CDR1 and CDR2: MNHNS and SASEGT. The CDR3 contains 18 residues. The CDR3 reads CASSEAPDGLAGGRTQYF. Here the CDR3 DNA reads TGTGCCAGCAGTGAAGCGCCGGATGGGCTAGCGGGAGGTAGGACGCAGTATTTT.

The chain has TRBV12-3 or TRBV12-4 and TRBJ2-5; 11 bases are shared with TRBD2. Trimming cost V 2 bases and J 11 bases; bases outside gene matches: 1. CDR3 length equals 12 residues. In nucleotides, the CDR3 is TGTGCCAGCAGTTTAACTAGCGGGAGACAGTACTTC. This codes for CASSLTSGRQYF.

In this sample, this clonotype turned up many times. The chain couples TRBV28 to TRBJ2-5; possibly TRBD2 for D (6 bases). The germline gives CDR1 MDHEN, CDR2 SYDVKM. V was pared by 2 bases and J by 5 bases, with 12 bases between. This CDR3 is built from 14 residues. CDR3 DNA: TGTGCCAGCAGTTTACTGGCGGGAAGGGAGACCCAGTACTTC. Its translation: CASSLLAGRETQYF.

In its sample, this clonotype was seen many times. The gene calls are TRBV4-1 and TRBJ1-3; no clear D. V lost 4 bases and J lost 7, with 17 bases in between. CDR3 length: 15 residues. CDR1 and CDR2 from the germline V gene are MGHRA and YSYEKL. CDR3 loop: CASSPGGKSENTIYF. The CDR3 nucleotides are TGCGCCAGCAGCCCGGGAGGGAAATCGGAGAACACCATATATTTT.

In its sample, this clonotype was seen many times. The chain uses TRBV19 and TRBJ2-1; 9 nucleotides agree with TRBD2. Germline V gene data show CDR1 as LNHDA and CDR2 as SQIVND (reference sequence). The CDR3 runs 14 residues. V lost 5 bases, J lost 3 bases, and 2 bases stayed unmatched. CDR3 bases: TGTGCCAGTAGTCGACTAGCGGACTACAATGAGCAGTTCTTC. Translating it yields CASSRLADYNEQFF.

J is TRBJ1-2 and V is TRBV7-2, with 9 positions matching TRBD1. The CDR3 sequence is 15 residues long. V dropped 1 base and J dropped 8; count of bases not matched to a gene: 8. Germline CDR1 and CDR2: SGHTA and FQGNSA. Here the CDR3 reads CASSLVSQGARGYTF. In DNA, the CDR3 is TGTGCCAGCAGCTTAGTCTCACAGGGGGCACGAGGCTACACCTTC.

This clonotype was seen ten or more times. This sequence joins TRBV7-2 and TRBJ1-1; weak D call: TRBD1 (5 bases). Trimming took off 6 bases at V and 2 bases at J, with 13 bases between the two ends. The CDR3 is 14 amino acids. Germline V CDR1 and CDR2: SGHTA, FQGNSA. The CDR3, as DNA: TGTGCCAGCAGTCGGGTGGGACCTAACACTGAAGCTTTCTTT. Protein product: CASSRVGPNTEAFF.

V gene TRBV6-1 combines with J gene TRBJ1-1; D unresolved. CDR1 and CDR2 from the germline V gene are MNHNS and SASEGT. There are 14 residues in the CDR3. Between the trimmed V and J ends, which lost 6 bases and 7 bases, there was a span of 18 bases. CDR3 DNA: TGTGCCAGCAGGAGTAGACCCGACCTGGGTGAAGCTTTCTTT. This codes for CASRSRPDLGEAFF.

This clonotype was recorded many times. This chain uses TRBV6-5 with TRBJ1-2, with D maybe TRBD1 (6 bases). Germline CDR1 MNHEY, CDR2 SVGAGI. CDR3 length equals 15 residues. Trimming removed 5 bases from V and 7 bases from J, with 20 bases in between. The CDR3 loop reads CASSTVTGGLGGYTF. In nucleotides, the CDR3 is TGTGCCAGCAGTACCGTGACTGGGGGGCTTGGTGGCTACACCTTC.

The chain links TRBV19 to TRBJ2-6; TRBD2 matches at 9 bases. The CDR3 extends over 15 amino acids. V trimming: 7 bases; J trimming: 3 bases; junction bases outside the gene matches: 4. Germline V gene data show CDR1 as LNHDA and CDR2 as SQIVND (reference sequence). This chain's CDR3 is CASTLAGRGANVLTF. The CDR3 nucleotides are TGTGCCAGTACTCTAGCGGGACGTGGGGCCAACGTCCTGACTTTC.

Many counts were recorded for this clonotype. This chain uses TRBV12-3 or TRBV12-4 with TRBJ2-7; D may be TRBD1 (5 bases). The CDR3 has 14 residues. V was trimmed by 0 bases and J by 7 bases, leaving 13 bases between them. The CDR3 reads CASSLAPGFREQYF. CDR3 bases: TGTGCCAGCAGTTTAGCCCCAGGGTTTCGAGAGCAGTACTTC.